Following are 10 T cell receptor beta chains from one sample sequenced in a study of blood T cell repertoires in COVID-19. Sequencing was performed with immunoSEQ multiplex PCR; in TCRdb, only in-frame clones are kept and a portion is missing. The table has fewer than 250,000 clones, 83% seen once. The sample consisted of PBMCs or T cells enriched from blood (not recorded which). Every receptor here comes from a woman between 50 and 59 years old who had been exposed to COVID-19.

The chain uses TRBV28 and TRBJ2-2; D not resolved. Germline CDR1 MDHEN, CDR2 SYDVKM. Deletions cut 2 bases from V and 5 bases from J, with 9 bases between. CDR3 length equals 14 residues. The CDR3 loop is CASSLAVETGELFF. In DNA form, the CDR3 reads TGTGCCAGCAGTTTAGCAGTGGAGACCGGGGAGCTGTTTTTT.

This chain links TRBV5-4 with TRBJ1-4; TRBD1 matches at 11 bases. The V gene's germline CDR1 is SGHNT and CDR2 YYREEE (reference sequence). CDR3 length: 16 amino acids. Unmatched junction bases numbered 11, after V lost 5 bases and J lost 8 bases. This chain's CDR3 is CASRADRGQGKEKLFF. The CDR3 DNA is TGTGCCAGCAGGGCGGACAGGGGGCAAGGAAAGGAAAAACTGTTTTTT.

The chain has TRBV30 and TRBJ1-2; TRBD1 matches 10 bases. V shed 4 bases, J shed 8 bases, and the junction held 7 bases outside the gene matches. CDR3 length: 13 amino acids. CDR1 and CDR2 from the germline V gene are GTSNPN and SVGIG (reference sequence). The CDR3 region has the DNA TGTGCCTGGACCGCCGGGACAGGGGTCGGCTACACCTTC. It translates to CAWTAGTGVGYTF.

The rearrangement uses TRBV24-1 and TRBJ1-4; D gene ambiguous. V was pared by 4 bases and J by 6 bases, with 11 bases between. CDR3 size: 14 residues. Per germline, CDR1 KGHDR and CDR2 SFDVKD. The CDR3 DNA follows: TGTGCCACCAGTGACAGCGGAGCGGATGAAAAACTGTTTTTT. Residues: CATSDSGADEKLFF.

The rearrangement links TRBV7-2 to TRBJ2-3; D unresolved. The CDR3 spans 12 residues. The germline V gene has CDR1 SGHTA and CDR2 FQGNSA. V shed 3 bases and J shed 2 bases, with 3 bases lying between them. CDR3 sequence reads: CASSFFTDTQYF. CDR3 coding DNA: TGTGCCAGCAGCTTCTTCACAGATACGCAGTATTTT.

The chain links TRBV12-3 or TRBV12-4 to TRBJ2-1; TRBD1 is a possible D gene (5 bases). Trimming removed 5 bases from V and 10 bases from J, with 15 bases in between. There are 13 residues in the CDR3. CDR3: CASSQGVAGEQFF. In DNA, the CDR3 is TGTGCCAGCAGTCAAGGGGTGGCAGGAGAGCAGTTCTTC.

V gene TRBV3-1 (or the pseudogene TRBV3-2) combines with J gene TRBJ2-1; the match to TRBD2 covers 12 bases. The germline V gene has CDR1 LGHDT and CDR2 YNNKEL (reference sequence). Trimming removed 1 base from V and 5 bases from J; junction bases left unmatched: 3. The CDR3 sequence is 16 residues long. DNA of the CDR3: TGTGCCAGCAGCCAAGGGACTAGCGGGGTCCACAATGAGCAGTTCTTC. Translation: CASSQGTSGVHNEQFF.

The chain is built from TRBV12-3 or TRBV12-4 and TRBJ1-1; 8 bases map to TRBD1. The CDR3 runs to 12 residues. V lost 6 bases and J lost 6; bases outside the gene matches: 3. The CDR3 DNA is TGTGCCAGCAGCTCACAGGGGGCTGAAGCTTTCTTT. It codes for CASSSQGAEAFF.

The chain has TRBV5-1 and TRBJ1-2; D possibly corresponds to TRBD1 (6 bases). This CDR3 is 14 amino acids long. The V end lost 4 bases, the J end lost 9 bases, and 19 bases lay between the germline ends. CDR1 SGHRS and CDR2 YFSETQ come from the germline V gene. CDR3 amino acids: CASSLYTGPLSYTF. DNA of the CDR3: TGCGCCAGCAGCCTCTATACAGGGCCCTTGAGCTACACCTTC. Full variable domain (outside the CDR3, taken from reference TRBV5-1 and TRBJ1-2): KAGVTQTPRYLIKTRGQQVTLSCSPISGHRSVSWYQQTPGQGLQFLFEYFSETQRNKGNFPGRFSGRQFSNSRSEMNVSTLELGDSALYLCASSLYTGPLSYTFGSGTRLTVV.

The chain is built from TRBV5-1 and TRBJ2-7, with TRBD1 matching over 7 bases. The CDR3 length is 16 residues. Germline values: CDR1 SGHRS, CDR2 YFSETQ. Trimming at V came to 0 bases and at J to 0 bases, leaving 6 bases not matched to a gene. The CDR3 here is CASSLGGTASSYEQYF. The CDR3, as DNA: TGCGCCAGCAGCTTGGGGGGGACAGCCTCCTCCTACGAGCAGTACTTC.